This record looks at one T cell receptor beta chain sequence and its context. This sample was included in a study of identical twins. TCRdb fed the 5' RACE reads into MiXCR, producing one record per CDR3 protein. The sample contains roughly 700,000 distinct CDR3 sequences, 8.5% to 9% of which appear only once. The CDR3 covers 18 residues. V was cut by 0 bases and J by 1 base, with 17 bases left in between. CDR1 MNHEY and CDR2 SVGAGI come from the germline V gene. Healthy Caucasians, and only they, were the donors. These sequences were also reported in another study, on yellow fever vaccine responses in identical twins.

The J gene is TRBJ2-3, the V gene TRBV6-5; D is unresolved. This receptor was taken from a young woman in good health. What was sequenced was PBMCs. The CDR3 sequence is CASSYSRGAGQGTDTQYF. The DNA for the CDR3 is TGTGCCAGCAGTTACTCGAGAGGCGCTGGGCAGGGCACAGATACGCAGTATTTT.